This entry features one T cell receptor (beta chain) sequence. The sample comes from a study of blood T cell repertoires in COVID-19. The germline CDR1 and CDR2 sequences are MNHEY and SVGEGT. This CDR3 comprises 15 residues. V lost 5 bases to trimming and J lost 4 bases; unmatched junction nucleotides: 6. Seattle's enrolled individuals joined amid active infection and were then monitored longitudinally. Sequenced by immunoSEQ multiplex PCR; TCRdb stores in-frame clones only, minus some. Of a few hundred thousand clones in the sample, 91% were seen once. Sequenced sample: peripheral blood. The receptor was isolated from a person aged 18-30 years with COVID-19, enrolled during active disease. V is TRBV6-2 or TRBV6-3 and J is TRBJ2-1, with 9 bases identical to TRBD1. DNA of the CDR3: TGTGCCAGCAGTCCCCGGGACAGGGCTTACAATGAGCAGTTCTTC. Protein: CASSPRDRAYNEQFF.